A single T cell receptor beta chain is shown here with its context. Looked up from germline, CDR1 is SQVTM and CDR2 is ANQGSEA. V was shortened by 7 bases and J by 4 bases, with 13 bases between the two germline ends. The CDR3 runs 12 residues. Treatment of the sample: 15 to 20 received Ad26.COV2.S at low or high dose, single or two shots; about 5 received placebo; per-sample allocation not given. Specimen acquisition occurred on day 63 following the initial vaccine or placebo injection. This sample stems from a study of Ad26.COV2.S vaccination and SARS-CoV-2 variants. The repertoire was sequenced with immunoSEQ multiplex PCR; TCRdb's copy has only in-frame clones and lacks some. Of 350,000 to 400,000 clones in the sample, around 85% were seen once.

The material sequenced was peripheral blood, taken in a trial of Ad26.COV2.S vaccine versus placebo. This TCR was sampled from a person aged 18-65 years who received the Ad26.COV2.S COVID-19 vaccine or a placebo. This sequence joins TRBV29-1 and TRBJ1-1; D might be TRBD1 (5 bases). CDR3 DNA: TGCAGCGCAGATTTGGGGCCCACTGAAGCTTTCTTT. Its translation: CSADLGPTEAFF.